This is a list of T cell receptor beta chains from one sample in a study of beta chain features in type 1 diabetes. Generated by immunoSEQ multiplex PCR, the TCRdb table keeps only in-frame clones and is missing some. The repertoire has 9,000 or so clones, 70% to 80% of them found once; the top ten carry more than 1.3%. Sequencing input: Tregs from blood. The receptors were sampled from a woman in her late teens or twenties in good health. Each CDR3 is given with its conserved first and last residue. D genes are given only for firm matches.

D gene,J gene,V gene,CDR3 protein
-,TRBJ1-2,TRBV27,CASSFLRPDSLSYGYTF
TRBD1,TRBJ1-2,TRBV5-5,CASSPGQANYGYTF
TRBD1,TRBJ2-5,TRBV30,CAWSGDRVGRTQYF
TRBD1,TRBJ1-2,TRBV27,CASSLFGTVYGYTF
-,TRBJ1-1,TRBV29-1,CSVESQEGVEAFF
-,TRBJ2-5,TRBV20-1,CSARDTRSQYF
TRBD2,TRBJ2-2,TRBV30,CAWSGTGGIGELFF
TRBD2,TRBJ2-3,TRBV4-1,CASSQVLAGGQDTQYF
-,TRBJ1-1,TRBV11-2,CASSAQGSNTEAFF
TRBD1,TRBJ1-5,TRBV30,CAWRTGVGNQPQHF
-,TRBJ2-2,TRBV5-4,CASSPLTLNTGELFF
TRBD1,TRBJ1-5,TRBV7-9,CASSGTGGVRNQPQHF
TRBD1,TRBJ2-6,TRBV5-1,CASSLTGGAGANVLTF
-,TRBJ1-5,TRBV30,CAWSEAENQPQHF
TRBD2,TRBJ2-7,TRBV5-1,CASSSPTGGVYEQYF